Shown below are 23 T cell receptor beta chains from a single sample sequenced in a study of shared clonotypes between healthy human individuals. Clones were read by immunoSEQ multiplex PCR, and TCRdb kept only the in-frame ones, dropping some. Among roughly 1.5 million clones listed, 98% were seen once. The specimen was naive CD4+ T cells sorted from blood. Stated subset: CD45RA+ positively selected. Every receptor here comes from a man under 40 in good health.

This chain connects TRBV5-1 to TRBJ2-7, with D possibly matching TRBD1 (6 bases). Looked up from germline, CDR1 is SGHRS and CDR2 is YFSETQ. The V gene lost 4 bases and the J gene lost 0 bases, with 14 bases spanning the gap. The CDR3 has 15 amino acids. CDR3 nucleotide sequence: TGCGCCAGCAGCGTTGGACAGATTCCCTCCTACGAGCAGTACTTC. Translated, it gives CASSVGQIPSYEQYF.

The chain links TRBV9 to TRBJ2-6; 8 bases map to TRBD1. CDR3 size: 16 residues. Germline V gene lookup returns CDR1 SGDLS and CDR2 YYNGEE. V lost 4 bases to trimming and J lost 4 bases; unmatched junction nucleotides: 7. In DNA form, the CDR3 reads TGTGCCAGCAGCTCCCGGGACAGGATCGGGGCCAACGTCCTGACTTTC. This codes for CASSSRDRIGANVLTF.

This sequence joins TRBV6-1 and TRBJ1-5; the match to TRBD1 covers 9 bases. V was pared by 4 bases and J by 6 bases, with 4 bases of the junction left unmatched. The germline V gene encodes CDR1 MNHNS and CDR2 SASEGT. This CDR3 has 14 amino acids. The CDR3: CASSGDRGVQPQHF. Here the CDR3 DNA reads TGTGCCAGCAGTGGAGACAGGGGGGTTCAGCCCCAGCATTTT.

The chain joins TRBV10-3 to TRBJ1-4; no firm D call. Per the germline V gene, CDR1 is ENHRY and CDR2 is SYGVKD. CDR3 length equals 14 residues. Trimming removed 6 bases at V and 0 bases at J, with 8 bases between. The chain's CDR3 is CAISPEATNEKLFF. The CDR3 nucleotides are TGTGCCATCAGCCCGGAGGCAACTAATGAAAAACTGTTTTTT.

Written as DNA, the CDR3 is TGCAGGAGAAACACTGAAGCTTTCTTT. Its translation: CRRNTEAFF. The chain uses TRBV20-1 and TRBJ1-1; D not resolved. This CDR3 has 9 amino acids. The germline gives CDR1 DFQATT, CDR2 SNEGSKA (reference sequence).

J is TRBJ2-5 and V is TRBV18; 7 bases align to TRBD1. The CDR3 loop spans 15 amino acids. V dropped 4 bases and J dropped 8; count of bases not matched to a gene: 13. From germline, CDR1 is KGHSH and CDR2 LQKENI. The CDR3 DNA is TGTGCCAGCTCACTCATCGGGACAGAAACCAGAACCCAGTACTTC. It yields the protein CASSLIGTETRTQYF.

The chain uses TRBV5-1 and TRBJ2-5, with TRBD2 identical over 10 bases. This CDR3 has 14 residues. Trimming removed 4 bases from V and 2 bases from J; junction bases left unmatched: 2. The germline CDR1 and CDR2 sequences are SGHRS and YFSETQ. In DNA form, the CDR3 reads TGCGCCAGCAGCACTAGCGGGGCTCAAGAGACCCAGTACTTC. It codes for CASSTSGAQETQYF.

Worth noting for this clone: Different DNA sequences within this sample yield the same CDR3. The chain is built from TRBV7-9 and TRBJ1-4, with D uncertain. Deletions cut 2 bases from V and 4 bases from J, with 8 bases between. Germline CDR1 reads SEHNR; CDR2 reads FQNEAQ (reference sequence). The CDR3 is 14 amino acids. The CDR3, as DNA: TGTGCCAGCAGCTTACGGCAGCTTAATGAAAAACTGTTTTTT. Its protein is CASSLRQLNEKLFF.

CDR3 residues: CAVRQGHEQFF. CDR3 bases: TGTGCAGTCCGGCAGGGGCATGAGCAGTTCTTC. The chain joins TRBV19 to TRBJ2-1; a weak D match, TRBD1 (6 bases). CDR3 size: 11 residues. Per the germline V gene, CDR1 is LNHDA and CDR2 is SQIVND (reference sequence).

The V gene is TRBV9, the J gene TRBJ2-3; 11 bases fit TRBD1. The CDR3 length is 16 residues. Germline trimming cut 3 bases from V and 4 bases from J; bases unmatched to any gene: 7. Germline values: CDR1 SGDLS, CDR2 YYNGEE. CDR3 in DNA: TGTGCCAGCAGCGCGTCCGGGACAGGGGGACCAGATACGCAGTATTTT. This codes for CASSASGTGGPDTQYF.

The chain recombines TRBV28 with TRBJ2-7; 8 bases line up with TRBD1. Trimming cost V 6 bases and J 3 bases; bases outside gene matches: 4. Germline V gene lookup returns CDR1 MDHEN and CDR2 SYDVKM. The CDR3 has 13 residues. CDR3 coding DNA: TGTGCCAGCAGAGGGACAGGCCACTACGAGCAGTACTTC. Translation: CASRGTGHYEQYF. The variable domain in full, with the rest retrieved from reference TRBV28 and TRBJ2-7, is DVKVTQSSRYLVKRTGEKVFLECVQDMDHENMFWYRQDPGLGLRLIYFSYDVKMKEKGDIPEGYSVSREKKERFSLILESASTNQTSMYLCASRGTGHYEQYFGPGTRLTVT.

The CDR3 protein is CADSLRSSYEQYF. The CDR3, as DNA: TGTGCCGACAGCTTACGATCGTCCTACGAGCAGTACTTC. The rearrangement links TRBV7-7 to TRBJ2-7, with D perhaps TRBD1 (5 bases). The V end was cut by 11 bases, the J end by 1 base, with 15 bases between. This CDR3 has 13 residues. Germline assignment: CDR1 SSHAT and CDR2 FNYEAQ (reference sequence).

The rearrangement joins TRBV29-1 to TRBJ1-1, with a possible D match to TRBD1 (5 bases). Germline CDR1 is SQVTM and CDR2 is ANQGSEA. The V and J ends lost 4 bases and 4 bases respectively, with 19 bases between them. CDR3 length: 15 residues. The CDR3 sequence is CSVVPRVFGGTEAFF. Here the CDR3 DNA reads TGCAGCGTTGTTCCCAGGGTATTTGGTGGCACTGAAGCTTTCTTT.

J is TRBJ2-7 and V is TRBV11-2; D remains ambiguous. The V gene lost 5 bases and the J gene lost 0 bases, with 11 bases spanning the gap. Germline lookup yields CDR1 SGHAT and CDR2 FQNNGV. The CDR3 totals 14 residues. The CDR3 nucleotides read TGTGCCAGCAGCCCCCGGGTCCGCTCCTACGAGCAGTACTTC. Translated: CASSPRVRSYEQYF.

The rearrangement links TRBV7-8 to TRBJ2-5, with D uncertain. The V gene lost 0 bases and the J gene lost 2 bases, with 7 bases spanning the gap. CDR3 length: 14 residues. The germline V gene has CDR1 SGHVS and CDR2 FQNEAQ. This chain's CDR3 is CASSLARGQETQYF. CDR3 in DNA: TGTGCCAGCAGCTTAGCGCGCGGACAAGAGACCCAGTACTTC.

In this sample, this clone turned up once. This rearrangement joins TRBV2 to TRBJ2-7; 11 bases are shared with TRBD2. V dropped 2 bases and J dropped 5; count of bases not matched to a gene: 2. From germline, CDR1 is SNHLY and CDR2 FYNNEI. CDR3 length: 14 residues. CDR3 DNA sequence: TGTGCCAGCAGTGAACTAGCGGGAGGCCACGAGCAGTACTTC. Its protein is CASSELAGGHEQYF.

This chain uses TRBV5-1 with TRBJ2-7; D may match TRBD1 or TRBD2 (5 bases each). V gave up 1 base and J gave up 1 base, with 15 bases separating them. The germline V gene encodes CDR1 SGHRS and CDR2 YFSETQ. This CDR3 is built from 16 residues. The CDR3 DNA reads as TGCGCCAGCAGCTTGTCATCCAGGGAGTTTTCCTACGAGCAGTACTTC. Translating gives CASSLSSREFSYEQYF.

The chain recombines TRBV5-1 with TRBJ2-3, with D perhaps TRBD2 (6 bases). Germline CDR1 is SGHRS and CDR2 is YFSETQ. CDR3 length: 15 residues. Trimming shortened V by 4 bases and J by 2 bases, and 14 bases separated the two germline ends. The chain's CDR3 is CASSPRGTLTDTQYF. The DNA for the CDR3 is TGCGCCAGCAGCCCCCGCGGGACCCTCACAGATACGCAGTATTTT.

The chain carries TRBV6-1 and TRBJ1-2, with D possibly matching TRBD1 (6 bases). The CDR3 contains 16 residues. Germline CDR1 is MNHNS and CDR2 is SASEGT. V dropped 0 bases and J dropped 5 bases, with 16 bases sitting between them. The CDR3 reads CASSEAGGARVYGYTF. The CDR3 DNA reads TGTGCCAGCAGTGAAGCCGGGGGCGCCCGAGTTTATGGCTACACCTTC.

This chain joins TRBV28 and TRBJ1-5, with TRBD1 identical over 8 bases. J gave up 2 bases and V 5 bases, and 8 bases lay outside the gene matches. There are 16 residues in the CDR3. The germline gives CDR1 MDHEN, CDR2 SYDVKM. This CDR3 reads CASSLRQGLGNQPQHF. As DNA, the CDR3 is TGTGCCAGCAGTCTCCGACAGGGGCTTGGCAATCAGCCCCAGCATTTT.

CDR3 DNA: TGTGCCAGCAGCGTTATGGGTCTCTACAATGAGCAGTTCTTC. Protein sequence: CASSVMGLYNEQFF. J is TRBJ2-1 and V is TRBV9; D unresolved. The length of the CDR3 is 14 residues. V lost 2 bases and J 3 bases, leaving 9 bases between the germline ends. Germline V CDR1 and CDR2: SGDLS, YYNGEE.

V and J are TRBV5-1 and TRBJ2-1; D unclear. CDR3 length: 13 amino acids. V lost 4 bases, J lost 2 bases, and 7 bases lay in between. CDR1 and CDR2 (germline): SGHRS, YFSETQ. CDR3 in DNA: TGCGCCAGCAGCCGAGCCACCTACAATGAGCAGTTCTTC. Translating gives CASSRATYNEQFF.

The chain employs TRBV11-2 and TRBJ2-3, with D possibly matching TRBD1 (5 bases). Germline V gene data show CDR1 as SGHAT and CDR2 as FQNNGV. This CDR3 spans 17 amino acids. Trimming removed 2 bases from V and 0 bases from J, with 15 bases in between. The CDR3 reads CASSLPLGAASTDTQYF. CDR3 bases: TGTGCCAGCAGCTTACCGCTTGGGGCAGCTAGCACAGATACGCAGTATTTT.